The sequence of this T cell receptor beta chain was determined in a study of CD8 T cells in Susac syndrome. Across the study: The Susac syndrome patients that were sequenced included five or six with active disease and under 10 in remission.

CD8+ and CD4+ T cells from blood underwent TCR beta sequencing. The germline V gene has CDR1 SGHNT and CDR2 YYREEE (reference sequence). Trimming at V came to 4 bases and at J to 8 bases, leaving 7 bases not matched to a gene. The CDR3 totals 14 residues. Random hexamers primed reverse transcription of roughly 0.5 to 1 ug RNA. TCRdb passed the immunoSEQ multiplex PCR reads through MiXCR, listing each CDR3 protein once. Of 70,000 to 100,000 distinct CDR3 sequences in the sample, 95% to 97% were seen once. The rearrangement links TRBV5-4 to TRBJ2-4, with 9 bases lining up with TRBD2. The clonotype comes from a human donor with Susac syndrome. Sequenced material: CD8+ T cells from PBMCs. The CDR3, as DNA: TGTGCCAGCAGCCCGGGACTAGCTAGAGACATTCAGTACTTC. Translation: CASSPGLARDIQYF.